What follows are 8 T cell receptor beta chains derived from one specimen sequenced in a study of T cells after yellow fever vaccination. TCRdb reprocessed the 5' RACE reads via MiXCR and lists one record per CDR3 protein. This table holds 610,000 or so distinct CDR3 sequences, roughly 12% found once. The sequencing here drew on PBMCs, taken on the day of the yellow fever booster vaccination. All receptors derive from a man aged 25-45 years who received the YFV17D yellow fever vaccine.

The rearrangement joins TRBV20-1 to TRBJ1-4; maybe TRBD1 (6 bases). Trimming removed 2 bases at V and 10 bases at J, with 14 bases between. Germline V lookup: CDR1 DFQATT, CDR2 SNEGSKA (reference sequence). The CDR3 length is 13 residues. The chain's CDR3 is CSARFTQGGKLFF. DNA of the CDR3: TGCAGTGCTAGATTCACTCAAGGGGGAAAACTGTTTTTT.

CDR3 nucleotides: TGTGCCAGCACCAGGGTGGGAGCCCCGCTGCGTCCGACAGGCAATGAGCAGTTCTTC. It specifies CASTRVGAPLRPTGNEQFF. V is TRBV6-2 or TRBV6-3 and J is TRBJ2-1; maybe TRBD1 (6 bases). The V gene's germline CDR1 is MNHEY and CDR2 SVGEGT. The length of the CDR3 is 19 residues. V was cut by 7 bases and J by 6 bases, with 31 bases left in between.

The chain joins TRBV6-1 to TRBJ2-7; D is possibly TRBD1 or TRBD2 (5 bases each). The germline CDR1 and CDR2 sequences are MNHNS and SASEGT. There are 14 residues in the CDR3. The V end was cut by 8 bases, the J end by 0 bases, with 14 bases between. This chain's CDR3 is CASSGGLSSYEQYF. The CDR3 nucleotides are TGTGCCAGCTCTGGGGGTCTCAGCTCCTACGAGCAGTACTTC.

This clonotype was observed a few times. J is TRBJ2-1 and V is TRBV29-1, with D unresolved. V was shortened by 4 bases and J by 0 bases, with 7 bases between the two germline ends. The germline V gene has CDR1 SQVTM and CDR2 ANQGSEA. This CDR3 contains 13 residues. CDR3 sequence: CSVGKGSYNEQFF. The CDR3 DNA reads TGCAGCGTTGGGAAGGGCTCCTACAATGAGCAGTTCTTC.

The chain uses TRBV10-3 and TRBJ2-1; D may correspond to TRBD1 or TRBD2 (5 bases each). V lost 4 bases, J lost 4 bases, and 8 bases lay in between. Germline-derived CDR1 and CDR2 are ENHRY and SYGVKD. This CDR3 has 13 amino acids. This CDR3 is CAISVGGYNEQFF. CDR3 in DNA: TGTGCCATCAGTGTTGGGGGTTACAATGAGCAGTTCTTC.

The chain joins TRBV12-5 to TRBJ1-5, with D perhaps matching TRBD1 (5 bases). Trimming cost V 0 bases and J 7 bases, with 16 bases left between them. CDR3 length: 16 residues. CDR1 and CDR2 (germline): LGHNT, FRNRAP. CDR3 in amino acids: CASGLVGWGGEQPQHF. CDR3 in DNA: TGTGCTAGTGGTTTGGTAGGTTGGGGGGGAGAGCAGCCCCAGCATTTT.

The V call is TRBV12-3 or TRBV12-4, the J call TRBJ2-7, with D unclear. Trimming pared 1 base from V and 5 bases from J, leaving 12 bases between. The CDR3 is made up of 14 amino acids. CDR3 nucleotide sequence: TGTGCCAGCAGTTTAGGCTTGAGTCGCGACGAGCAGTACTTC. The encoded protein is CASSLGLSRDEQYF.

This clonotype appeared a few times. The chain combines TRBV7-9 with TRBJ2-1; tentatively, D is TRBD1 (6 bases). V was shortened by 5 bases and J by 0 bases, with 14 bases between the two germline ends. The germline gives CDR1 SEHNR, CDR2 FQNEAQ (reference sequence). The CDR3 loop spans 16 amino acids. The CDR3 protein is CASSPRTGHSYNEQFF. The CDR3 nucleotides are TGTGCCAGCAGCCCCAGAACAGGGCACTCCTACAATGAGCAGTTCTTC. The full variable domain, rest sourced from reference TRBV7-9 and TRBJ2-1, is DTGVSQNPRHKITKRGQNVTFRCDPISEHNRLYWYRQTLGQGPEFLTYFQNEAQLEKSRLLSDRFSAERPKGSFSTLEIQRTEQGDSAMYLCASSPRTGHSYNEQFFGPGTRLTVL.